This T cell receptor (beta chain) was recovered during a study of shared clonotypes between healthy human individuals. Study context: Donors consisted of a couple of women and a few men between 18 and 49.

Germline trimming cut 5 bases from V and 7 bases from J; bases unmatched to any gene: 2. CDR1 and CDR2 from the germline V gene are MNHNY and SVGAGI (reference sequence). The CDR3 has 13 amino acids. This clone was seen a single time. Terminally differentiated effector memory CD45RA+ cells were left out of the naive CD8 fraction, which was CD45RO-negative and positively selected for CCR7. Assay: immunoSEQ multiplex PCR; the TCRdb copy retains only in-frame clones and omits some. Counted here are roughly 590,000 clones, around 95% occurring once; the ten biggest clones make up about 0.11%. The receptor was isolated from a woman younger than 45 in good health. The chain carries TRBV6-6 and TRBJ2-7; 13 bases line up with TRBD2. The sample comprised naive CD8+ T cells sorted from blood. CDR3 sequence: CASSGLAGVEQYF. The CDR3 bases are TGTGCCAGCAGTGGACTAGCGGGAGTTGAGCAGTACTTC.